This T cell receptor beta chain was profiled in a study of T-cell memory formation after mild COVID-19. Overall study context: Largely donor-specific TCR clusters were found.

Germline V CDR1 and CDR2: LNHDA, SQIVND (reference sequence). The CDR3 extends over 15 amino acids. Trimming cost V 1 base and J 8 bases; bases outside gene matches: 7. TCRdb called the 5' RACE reads again in MiXCR, with one record for every CDR3 protein. The sample has approximately 490,000 distinct CDR3 sequences, roughly 20% seen once. The sequenced sample consisted of PBMCs or a T cell subset sorted from them (not recorded which). This clonotype was sampled from an adult woman who had mild COVID-19 (a few samples of this study predate the infection). Cell type and time point are not known. The rearrangement joins TRBV19 to TRBJ2-1, with 8 positions matching TRBD1. The CDR3 here is CASSIVGQGRDEQFF. Written as DNA, the CDR3 is TGTGCCAGTAGTATAGTTGGACAGGGCAGGGATGAGCAGTTCTTC.